This entry concerns a single T cell receptor beta chain. The target of this receptor is not known. Qualities for individual bases were not recorded, and no much larger clone is one base off. The data originate from a study of preoperative IRX-2 immunotherapy in early breast cancer (dated by TCRdb to the late 2010s). The label giving this sample's treatment or condition can be read as: preoperative locoregional IRX-2 cytokine immunotherapy. The samples were obtained from a phase Ib study that tested preoperative, locoregional IRX-2 cytokine immunotherapy meant to prime immune responses. Donors were patients with early-stage breast cancer who received IRX-2 before surgery. Receptor amplification or capture employed the immunoSEQ multiplex PCR assay. This immuneACCESS table, as held by TCRdb, lists in-frame sequences with V and J called but not all clones. Of the missing ones, under half trace to an unresolved V gene in checked studies; the others have no known cause. Present in this sample are about 8,000 clones, approximately 80% of which were seen just once. The ten most abundant clones make up over 15% of the sample.

The CDR3 holds 14 amino acids from the cysteine to the phenylalanine. The retained sequence is limited to the CDR3, 42 bases, with the frame set at the first base. At the junction V is shortened by 4 bases and J by 4 bases; bases outside the gene matches: 6. Taken from the germline V gene, the CDR1 and CDR2 loops are SGHRS and YFSETQ. The source was tumor tissue, collected after IRX-2 immunotherapy. This receptor was taken from a human donor with breast cancer. The V and J genes are TRBV5-1 and TRBJ1-2, with 8 middle bases fitting TRBD1. The CDR3 protein: CASSQGQGTYGYTF. The DNA sequence is as follows: TGCGCCAGCAGCCAAGGACAGGGAACCTATGGCTACACCTTC.